Listed below are T cell receptor beta chains from one sample, sequenced in a study of OX40 agonist ivuxolimab in advanced cancers. The repertoire was sequenced with immunoSEQ multiplex PCR; TCRdb's copy has only in-frame clones and lacks some. This table has about 10,000 clones, around 80% appearing once. The source was CD4+ or CD8+ T cells sorted from blood, collected in a trial of the OX40 agonist ivuxolimab. The receptor source for this set is an adult with an advanced solid tumor such as melanoma, head and neck, liver or kidney cancer. Each CDR3 is given with its conserved first and last residue. The order of the fields is D gene, clone size, V gene, J gene, CDR3 protein, CDR3 DNA. D genes are given only for firm matches. Expanded clones are given a class, and other clones once, few, many or no size at all.

d_gene: .; abundance: .; v_gene: TRBV7-9; j_gene: TRBJ1-1; CDR3aa: CASSPQNTEAFF; CDR3nt: TGTGCCAGCAGCCCTCAGAACACTGAAGCTTTCTTT
d_gene: TRBD2; abundance: .; v_gene: TRBV7-8; j_gene: TRBJ2-3; CDR3aa: CASSLGGGSDTQYF; CDR3nt: TGTGCCAGCAGCTTAGGGGGGGGGTCAGATACGCAGTATTTT
d_gene: TRBD2; abundance: .; v_gene: TRBV30; j_gene: TRBJ2-3; CDR3aa: CAWSIITSGVRTDTQYF; CDR3nt: TGTGCCTGGAGTATCATTACTAGCGGGGTGCGCACAGATACGCAGTATTTT
d_gene: TRBD1; abundance: .; v_gene: TRBV9; j_gene: TRBJ2-1; CDR3aa: CASSAGTGGVNEQFF; CDR3nt: TGTGCCAGCAGCGCCGGGACAGGGGGAGTCAATGAGCAGTTCTTC
d_gene: .; abundance: .; v_gene: TRBV2; j_gene: TRBJ1-5; CDR3aa: CASNERNQPQHF; CDR3nt: TGTGCCAGCAACGAGCGCAATCAGCCCCAGCATTTT
d_gene: TRBD1; abundance: .; v_gene: TRBV5-1; j_gene: TRBJ2-7; CDR3aa: CASSLEAGGYEQYF; CDR3nt: TGCGCCAGCAGCTTGGAGGCAGGGGGTTACGAGCAGTACTTC
d_gene: .; abundance: .; v_gene: TRBV5-5; j_gene: TRBJ1-2; CDR3aa: CASSLDRIREGYTF; CDR3nt: TGTGCCAGCAGCTTGGACCGGATCCGAGAAGGCTACACCTTC
d_gene: TRBD1; abundance: .; v_gene: TRBV27; j_gene: TRBJ1-4; CDR3aa: CASSSPGTGNEKLFF; CDR3nt: TGTGCCAGCAGTTCCCCCGGGACAGGCAATGAAAAACTGTTTTTT
d_gene: TRBD1; abundance: .; v_gene: TRBV6-5; j_gene: TRBJ2-1; CDR3aa: CASRRQGAGNEQFF; CDR3nt: TGTGCCAGCAGGAGACAGGGGGCGGGGAATGAGCAGTTCTTC
d_gene: TRBD1; abundance: .; v_gene: TRBV7-9; j_gene: TRBJ1-1; CDR3aa: CASSPGGTEAFF; CDR3nt: TGTGCCAGCAGTCCAGGGGGCACTGAAGCTTTCTTT
d_gene: .; abundance: .; v_gene: TRBV14; j_gene: TRBJ2-6; CDR3aa: CASSQFRSGANVLTF; CDR3nt: TGTGCCAGCAGCCAATTTCGCTCTGGGGCCAACGTCCTGACTTTC
d_gene: TRBD1; abundance: .; v_gene: TRBV5-4; j_gene: TRBJ2-7; CDR3aa: CASSQTGNEQYF; CDR3nt: TGTGCCAGCAGCCAGACAGGGAACGAGCAGTACTTC
d_gene: .; abundance: once; v_gene: TRBV7-6; j_gene: TRBJ1-5; CDR3aa: CASSLDDGNQPQHF; CDR3nt: TGTGCCAGCAGCTTAGATGACGGGAATCAGCCCCAGCATTTT
d_gene: .; abundance: .; v_gene: TRBV19; j_gene: TRBJ1-1; CDR3aa: CASSIGRGNTEAFF; CDR3nt: TGTGCCAGTAGTATAGGAAGAGGGAACACTGAAGCTTTCTTT
d_gene: TRBD1; abundance: .; v_gene: TRBV27; j_gene: TRBJ2-1; CDR3aa: CASTSGGGAGNEQFF; CDR3nt: TGTGCCAGCACCTCAGGGGGCGGGGCGGGGAATGAGCAGTTCTTC
d_gene: .; abundance: .; v_gene: TRBV19; j_gene: TRBJ2-7; CDR3aa: CASSPFDETYEQYF; CDR3nt: TGTGCCAGTAGTCCCTTCGACGAGACCTACGAGCAGTACTTC
d_gene: TRBD2; abundance: .; v_gene: TRBV11-1; j_gene: TRBJ2-2; CDR3aa: CASSLARGEDTGELFF; CDR3nt: TGTGCCAGCAGCTTAGCACGGGGGGAAGACACCGGGGAGCTGTTTTTT
d_gene: .; abundance: .; v_gene: TRBV7-3; j_gene: TRBJ1-2; CDR3aa: CASSLGLDYGYTF; CDR3nt: TGTGCCAGCAGCCTCGGATTAGACTATGGCTACACCTTC
d_gene: TRBD1; abundance: .; v_gene: TRBV30; j_gene: TRBJ1-2; CDR3aa: CAWSSGGQYGYTF; CDR3nt: TGTGCCTGGAGTTCCGGGGGACAGTATGGCTACACCTTC
d_gene: TRBD1; abundance: .; v_gene: TRBV27; j_gene: TRBJ1-2; CDR3aa: CASSGTASYGYTF; CDR3nt: TGTGCCAGCAGTGGGACAGCTTCCTATGGCTACACCTTC
d_gene: .; abundance: .; v_gene: TRBV28; j_gene: TRBJ1-2; CDR3aa: CASITTGRLYGYTF; CDR3nt: TGTGCCAGCATCACGACTGGCAGGCTCTATGGCTACACCTTC
d_gene: TRBD1; abundance: .; v_gene: TRBV6-1; j_gene: TRBJ1-2; CDR3aa: CASSEGRGRFLSYGYTF; CDR3nt: TGTGCCAGCAGTGAAGGCAGGGGGCGATTCCTCTCCTATGGCTACACCTTC
d_gene: .; abundance: .; v_gene: TRBV5-6; j_gene: TRBJ2-7; CDR3aa: CASSFGRTYEQYF; CDR3nt: TGTGCCAGCAGCTTTGGCAGAACCTACGAGCAGTACTTC
d_gene: TRBD2; abundance: .; v_gene: TRBV7-2; j_gene: TRBJ2-7; CDR3aa: CASSLASGLAGGLSYEQYF; CDR3nt: TGTGCCAGCAGCTTAGCCTCGGGACTAGCGGGGGGGCTCTCCTACGAGCAGTACTTC
d_gene: .; abundance: few; v_gene: TRBV7-3; j_gene: TRBJ2-7; CDR3aa: CASSLTANGYEQYF; CDR3nt: TGTGCCAGCAGCTTAACGGCGAACGGCTACGAGCAGTACTTC
d_gene: TRBD1; abundance: .; v_gene: TRBV18; j_gene: TRBJ1-1; CDR3aa: CASLDRANTEAFF; CDR3nt: TGTGCCAGCCTCGACAGGGCGAACACTGAAGCTTTCTTT
d_gene: .; abundance: few; v_gene: TRBV6-4; j_gene: TRBJ1-2; CDR3aa: CASSVLYGYTF; CDR3nt: TGTGCCAGCAGTGTTCTCTATGGCTACACCTTC
d_gene: .; abundance: few; v_gene: TRBV6-5; j_gene: TRBJ2-5; CDR3aa: CASSSASGIQETQYF; CDR3nt: TGTGCCAGCAGTTCCGCCTCGGGGATCCAAGAGACCCAGTACTTC
d_gene: .; abundance: once; v_gene: TRBV5-1; j_gene: TRBJ2-7; CDR3aa: CASRGGPFYEQYF; CDR3nt: TGCGCCAGCCGAGGGGGTCCCTTTTACGAGCAGTACTTC
d_gene: .; abundance: few; v_gene: TRBV5-4; j_gene: TRBJ1-1; CDR3aa: CASSYPGLLNTEAFF; CDR3nt: TGTGCCAGCAGCTATCCGGGACTTTTGAACACTGAAGCTTTCTTT
d_gene: .; abundance: few; v_gene: TRBV27; j_gene: TRBJ1-6; CDR3aa: CASSSPGSSYNSPLHF; CDR3nt: TGTGCCAGCAGTTCCCCGGGGAGCTCCTATAATTCACCCCTCCACTTT
d_gene: TRBD2; abundance: once; v_gene: TRBV5-1; j_gene: TRBJ2-7; CDR3aa: CASSRLAGGREQYF; CDR3nt: TGCGCCAGCAGCCGTCTAGCGGGGGGGCGTGAGCAGTACTTC
d_gene: TRBD1; abundance: .; v_gene: TRBV19; j_gene: TRBJ1-1; CDR3aa: CASSMLAGGWNTEAFF; CDR3nt: TGTGCCAGTAGTATGCTGGCAGGGGGGTGGAACACTGAAGCTTTCTTT
d_gene: TRBD2; abundance: .; v_gene: TRBV5-6; j_gene: TRBJ2-2; CDR3aa: CASSLGGGPSGGELFF; CDR3nt: TGTGCCAGCAGCTTAGGCGGGGGGCCTTCCGGCGGGGAGCTGTTTTTT
d_gene: TRBD1; abundance: .; v_gene: TRBV2; j_gene: TRBJ1-5; CDR3aa: CASRVRGAGQPQHF; CDR3nt: TGTGCCAGCAGAGTCAGGGGGGCGGGTCAGCCCCAGCATTTT
d_gene: .; abundance: few; v_gene: TRBV7-9; j_gene: TRBJ2-7; CDR3aa: CASSSTQSQIPSYEQYF; CDR3nt: TGTGCCAGCAGCTCAACGCAGAGTCAAATTCCCTCCTACGAGCAGTACTTC
d_gene: .; abundance: .; v_gene: TRBV6-1; j_gene: TRBJ1-2; CDR3aa: CASSESGPPDGYTF; CDR3nt: TGTGCCAGCAGTGAGTCAGGCCCTCCAGATGGCTACACCTTC
d_gene: TRBD1; abundance: .; v_gene: TRBV27; j_gene: TRBJ2-1; CDR3aa: CASSLSTGGRNEQFF; CDR3nt: TGTGCCAGCAGTTTATCAACAGGGGGCAGGAATGAGCAGTTCTTC
d_gene: .; abundance: .; v_gene: TRBV4-2; j_gene: TRBJ1-1; CDR3aa: CASSQDPQARTEAFF; CDR3nt: TGTGCCAGCAGCCAAGACCCTCAGGCGAGGACTGAAGCTTTCTTT
d_gene: TRBD2; abundance: .; v_gene: TRBV6-1; j_gene: TRBJ2-3; CDR3aa: CASSEVLSGGATDTQYF; CDR3nt: TGTGCCAGCAGTGAAGTCCTTAGCGGGGGGGCGACAGATACGCAGTATTTT
d_gene: TRBD2; abundance: once; v_gene: TRBV9; j_gene: TRBJ2-7; CDR3aa: CASSTLAGAPYEQYF; CDR3nt: TGTGCCAGCAGCACGCTAGCGGGGGCCCCGTACGAGCAGTACTTC
d_gene: .; abundance: .; v_gene: TRBV28; j_gene: TRBJ2-3; CDR3aa: CASSKLVRGATDTQYF; CDR3nt: TGTGCCAGCAGCAAACTCGTTCGGGGGGCCACAGATACGCAGTATTTT
d_gene: .; abundance: .; v_gene: TRBV4-1; j_gene: TRBJ1-1; CDR3aa: CASRRLMNTEAFF; CDR3nt: TGCGCCAGCCGGCGATTAATGAACACTGAAGCTTTCTTT
d_gene: .; abundance: .; v_gene: TRBV4-2; j_gene: TRBJ2-1; CDR3aa: CASSQAGTSGYNEQFF; CDR3nt: TGTGCCAGCAGCCAAGCCGGGACCAGCGGATACAATGAGCAGTTCTTC
d_gene: .; abundance: .; v_gene: TRBV5-1; j_gene: TRBJ2-7; CDR3aa: CASSLPGTYEQYF; CDR3nt: TGCGCCAGCAGCTTGCCCGGCACCTACGAGCAGTACTTC
d_gene: .; abundance: .; v_gene: TRBV7-2; j_gene: TRBJ2-2; CDR3aa: CASSLDPVDTGELFF; CDR3nt: TGTGCCAGCAGCTTAGATCCCGTAGATACCGGGGAGCTGTTTTTT
d_gene: .; abundance: .; v_gene: TRBV27; j_gene: TRBJ2-7; CDR3aa: CASSSSGYEQYF; CDR3nt: TGTGCCAGCAGTTCCTCCGGCTACGAGCAGTACTTC
d_gene: .; abundance: .; v_gene: TRBV5-1; j_gene: TRBJ2-3; CDR3aa: CASSYRQESSTDTQYF; CDR3nt: TGCGCCAGCAGCTACCGACAGGAGTCTAGCACAGATACGCAGTATTTT
d_gene: .; abundance: .; v_gene: TRBV7-9; j_gene: TRBJ2-3; CDR3aa: CASSFSTDTQYF; CDR3nt: TGTGCCAGCAGCTTTAGCACAGATACGCAGTATTTT
d_gene: .; abundance: .; v_gene: TRBV7-3; j_gene: TRBJ2-7; CDR3aa: CASSLDEKTRYEQYF; CDR3nt: TGTGCCAGCAGTCTCGATGAGAAGACTCGCTACGAGCAGTACTTC
d_gene: TRBD1; abundance: .; v_gene: TRBV4-1; j_gene: TRBJ1-1; CDR3aa: CASRWGQGILTEAFF; CDR3nt: TGCGCCAGCAGGTGGGGACAGGGCATTCTCACTGAAGCTTTCTTT
d_gene: .; abundance: .; v_gene: TRBV9; j_gene: TRBJ2-3; CDR3aa: CASSVGGGGGGDTQYF; CDR3nt: TGTGCCAGCAGCGTAGGAGGAGGGGGGGGCGGAGATACGCAGTATTTT
d_gene: .; abundance: few; v_gene: TRBV6-6; j_gene: TRBJ1-2; CDR3aa: CASSYTGTGTVGYTF; CDR3nt: TGTGCCAGCAGTTACACCGGGACGGGAACGGTTGGCTACACCTTC
d_gene: .; abundance: .; v_gene: TRBV7-6; j_gene: TRBJ2-6; CDR3aa: CASSLDRPSGANVLTF; CDR3nt: TGTGCCAGCAGCTTGGACAGACCCTCTGGGGCCAACGTCCTGACTTTC
d_gene: .; abundance: .; v_gene: TRBV27; j_gene: TRBJ2-7; CDR3aa: CASSRDRQVGEQYF; CDR3nt: TGTGCCAGCAGTCGAGACCGACAGGTGGGCGAGCAGTACTTC